The sequence of this T cell receptor (beta chain) was determined in a study of response to subunit inactivated influenza vaccine (dated by TCRdb to the late 2010s). Broadly, across the study: The study used deep quantitative T cell receptor repertoire profiling to track responses to a trivalent subunit inactivated influenza vaccine. Broad study findings and their caveats: According to the authors, only a limited number of new T cells may be recruited by each seasonal influenza vaccination.

The V end gives up 4 bases and the J end 2 bases, leaving 12 bases in the junction not matched to a gene. The CDR3 has 17 amino acids, counting the end cysteine and phenylalanine. Here the CDR3 DNA is all that survives: 51 bases in frame from base 1. Reading the germline V gene gives CDR1 SGHAT and CDR2 FQNNGV. On this clonotype itself: It has no known antigen specificity. Per-nucleotide qualities are absent, and no much larger clonotype sits a single base away.

Library preparation employed RT-PCR. Sequencing was carried out with an Illumina HiSeq 2500. TCRdb took the public reads, trimmed them with fastp at Q25, ran MiXCR for clone calling and kept in-frame beta chains. CDR3 protein duplicates are merged, each entry listing the most common genes and DNA. Counted in this sample were under 200,000 distinct CDR3 sequences; roughly 10% of them appeared once. The ten most abundant clones make up around 33% of the sample. The source is a man between 50 and 75 years old who received an inactivated influenza vaccine. Donor details come from another sample of the same person, matched by shared clones. The input for sequencing was CD8+ T cells sorted from PBMCs, taken roughly 24 months after vaccination. This chain joins TRBV11-2 to TRBJ2-7, with TRBD2 identical over 9 junction bases. The DNA sequence follows: TGTGCCAGCAGCTCACTGTTTTTAGCGGGAGTCCCCTACGAGCAGTACTTC. It codes for CASSSLFLAGVPYEQYF.